These 3 T cell receptor beta chains originate from one sample sequenced in a study of OX40 agonist ivuxolimab in advanced cancers. Generated by immunoSEQ multiplex PCR, the TCRdb table keeps only in-frame clones and is missing some. This table has more than 45,000 clones, 84% appearing once. Material: CD4+ or CD8+ T cells sorted from blood, obtained in a trial of the OX40 agonist ivuxolimab. These receptors were collected from an adult with an advanced solid tumor such as melanoma, head and neck, liver or kidney cancer.

The rearrangement links TRBV6-5 to TRBJ2-3; D not resolved. Germline V lookup: CDR1 MNHEY, CDR2 SVGAGI. Trimming cost V 0 bases and J 0 bases, with 1 base left between them. The CDR3 is 13 residues long. CDR3 nucleotide sequence: TGTGCCAGCAGTTACTCTAGCACAGATACGCAGTATTTT. Its translation: CASSYSSTDTQYF.

The gene calls are TRBV7-8 and TRBJ2-1; possibly TRBD1 for D (6 bases). Trimming pared 0 bases from V and 4 bases from J, leaving 13 bases between. CDR1 is SGHVS and CDR2 is FQNEAQ in the germline V gene. The CDR3 is 16 amino acids. The CDR3 here is CASSLARWDTYNEQFF. The CDR3 bases are TGTGCCAGCAGCTTAGCGCGGTGGGACACGTACAATGAGCAGTTCTTC.

The chain has TRBV7-9 and TRBJ2-1; D gene uncertain. The CDR3 sequence is 14 residues long. Germline CDR1 is SEHNR and CDR2 is FQNEAQ (reference sequence). V was shortened by 0 bases and J by 7 bases, with 10 bases between the two germline ends. The CDR3 nucleotides read TGTGCCAGCAGCTTAGCGGGGTCGAAGAATGAGCAGTTCTTC. Residues: CASSLAGSKNEQFF. The complete variable domain, with remaining parts taken from reference TRBV7-9 and TRBJ2-1, reads DTGVSQNPRHKITKRGQNVTFRCDPISEHNRLYWYRQTLGQGPEFLTYFQNEAQLEKSRLLSDRFSAERPKGSFSTLEIQRTEQGDSAMYLCASSLAGSKNEQFFGPGTRLTVL.